Sequencing of this T cell receptor beta chain was carried out in a study of blood T cells in healthy people across ages. This clonotype came up many times. V shed 5 bases and J 5 bases; nucleotides not matched to a gene: 7. The CDR3 spans 14 residues. Germline V gene lookup returns CDR1 ENHRY and CDR2 SYGVKD. Primers used in a second PCR of roughly 6 to 12 cycles were a sample-barcoded 5' primer and a J-beta primer mix. Each cDNA molecule was tagged by a template-switch adaptor with 12 random nucleotides. Each CDR3 protein gets one entry after TCRdb re-called the 5' RACE reads with MiXCR. The table lists approximately 1,700,000 distinct CDR3 sequences, 30% to 40% of them singletons.

This rearrangement joins TRBV10-3 to TRBJ2-7; 9 bases agree with TRBD1. The sequence was obtained from a human donor in good health. The specimen was blood. The DNA of the CDR3 is TGTGCCATCAGTCCGGGACAGGGTTCCCACGAGCAGTACTTC. Amino acids: CAISPGQGSHEQYF.